These T cell receptor beta chains were read from a single sample in a study of T cell responses to AZD1222 COVID-19 vaccine. The data were produced by immunoSEQ multiplex PCR, yet TCRdb's version contains in-frame clones alone and is incomplete. Of approximately 140,000 clones detected, 94% appear once; the ten largest clones hold 1.3%. The sequencing here drew on peripheral blood, taken on day 0 of AZD1222 vaccination. All receptors derive from an adult in good health. The CDR3 runs from the conserved cysteine through the conserved F or W. A D gene is named only where the DNA matches it firmly. Size tells how often a clone was seen (once, few, many) or the class of an expanded clone, and some rows leave it out.

NA	TRBV18	TRBJ1-2	NA	CASSPRREGVYGYTF	TGTGCCAGCTCACCACGAAGGGAGGGGGTCTATGGCTACACCTTC
NA	TRBV18	TRBJ1-3	NA	CASSPQGTGNTIYF	TGTGCCAGCTCACCACAGGGGACTGGAAACACCATATATTTT
TRBD1	TRBV14	TRBJ2-1	NA	CASSQRGRENEQFF	TGTGCCAGCAGCCAAAGGGGGCGCGAGAATGAGCAGTTCTTC
NA	TRBV20-1	TRBJ2-3	NA	CSAAARDTQYF	TGCAGTGCCGCAGCGAGGGATACGCAGTATTTT
NA	TRBV9	TRBJ2-2	once	CASSSFGAGELFF	TGTGCCAGCAGCTCCTTCGGTGCCGGGGAGCTGTTTTTT
NA	TRBV5-4	TRBJ2-4	NA	CASSLGLAKNIQYF	TGTGCCAGCAGCTTAGGACTAGCCAAAAACATTCAGTACTTC
NA	TRBV27	TRBJ1-6	NA	CASSLSISITSNSPLHF	TGTGCCAGCAGTTTATCGATAAGTATCACCAGTAATTCACCCCTCCACTTT
NA	TRBV5-1	TRBJ2-1	NA	CASSPQGNEQFF	TGCGCCAGCAGCCCGCAGGGGAATGAGCAGTTCTTC
TRBD2	TRBV2	TRBJ2-5	NA	CASSFGGAQETQYF	TGTGCCAGCAGCTTCGGGGGGGCCCAAGAGACCCAGTACTTC
NA	TRBV3-1/TRBV3-2	TRBJ1-4	once	CASSQVLGSEKLFF	TGTGCCAGCAGCCAAGTATTAGGGAGTGAAAAACTGTTTTTT
NA	TRBV14	TRBJ1-2	NA	CASTPYGGDDNYGYTF	TGTGCCAGCACCCCATACGGGGGGGACGATAACTATGGCTACACCTTC
NA	TRBV7-2	TRBJ2-1	NA	CASSLVQSHNEQFF	TGTGCCAGCAGCTTAGTACAGTCACACAATGAGCAGTTCTTC
TRBD1	TRBV6-1	TRBJ2-2	NA	CASSEVAGQGAGELFF	TGTGCCAGCAGTGAAGTGGCCGGGCAGGGGGCCGGGGAGCTGTTTTTT
NA	TRBV18	TRBJ1-5	NA	CASSQGLDQPQHF	TGTGCCAGCTCCCAGGGTCTAGATCAGCCCCAGCATTTT
TRBD1	TRBV27	TRBJ1-2	few	CASSPYLTGGWGNYGYTF	TGTGCCAGCAGTCCCTATCTGACAGGGGGTTGGGGGAACTATGGCTACACCTTC
TRBD1	TRBV2	TRBJ1-1	NA	CASRSIWDSPEAFF	TGTGCCAGCAGAAGTATCTGGGACAGCCCTGAAGCTTTCTTT
NA	TRBV7-9	TRBJ1-4	NA	CASSLLATNEKLFF	TGTGCCAGCAGCTTACTGGCAACTAATGAAAAACTGTTTTTT
NA	TRBV12-3/TRBV12-4	TRBJ1-5	NA	CASSWSNQPQHF	TGTGCCAGCAGTTGGAGCAATCAGCCCCAGCATTTT
NA	TRBV7-9	TRBJ2-3	NA	CASSPRAGHTDTQYF	TGTGCCAGCAGCCCAAGGGCGGGTCACACAGATACGCAGTATTTT
TRBD1	TRBV10-2	TRBJ1-2	NA	CASRTGGNDYGYTF	TGCGCCAGCAGAACAGGGGGCAATGACTATGGCTACACCTTC
NA	TRBV18	TRBJ1-3	NA	CASSPWLPQGSGNTIYF	TGTGCCAGCTCACCATGGCTTCCGCAGGGCTCTGGAAACACCATATATTTT
NA	TRBV12-5	TRBJ2-1	NA	CASGLWVNEQFF	TGTGCTAGTGGTTTGTGGGTCAATGAGCAGTTCTTC
NA	TRBV2	TRBJ1-2	once	CASSATAKDYGYTF	TGTGCCAGCAGTGCAACCGCAAAGGACTATGGCTACACCTTC
NA	TRBV15	TRBJ1-1	NA	CATSRGGATMNTEAFF	TGTGCCACCAGCAGAGGGGGGGCGACCATGAACACTGAAGCTTTCTTT
NA	TRBV19	TRBJ2-1	NA	CASSSGNNEQFF	TGTGCCAGTAGTAGCGGTAACAATGAGCAGTTCTTC
NA	TRBV2	TRBJ1-2	NA	CASSEQNYGYTF	TGTGCCAGCAGTGAACAAAACTATGGCTACACCTTC
NA	TRBV13	TRBJ1-5	NA	CASSKSGPGAERHLPQHF	TGTGCCAGCAGCAAAAGCGGTCCGGGGGCCGAACGCCATCTGCCCCAGCATTTT
NA	TRBV2	TRBJ2-1	once	CASSRSMGIGNEQFF	TGTGCCAGCAGTAGGAGCATGGGGATTGGCAATGAGCAGTTCTTC
NA	TRBV7-8	TRBJ1-3	NA	CASSLYGPLGSGNTIYF	TGTGCCAGCAGCTTATATGGTCCCTTGGGCTCTGGAAACACCATATATTTT
NA	TRBV7-9	TRBJ1-1	once	CASSLGLGTEAFF	TGTGCCAGCAGCTTGGGGTTAGGAACTGAAGCTTTCTTT
NA	TRBV5-4	TRBJ1-1	NA	CASSREGSGDHTEAFF	TGTGCCAGCAGCCGCGAGGGTAGTGGGGATCACACTGAAGCTTTCTTT
NA	TRBV7-2	TRBJ1-1	NA	CASSFATLLNTEAFF	TGTGCCAGCAGCTTCGCCACGCTTTTGAACACTGAAGCTTTCTTT
TRBD1	TRBV14	TRBJ2-1	once	CASNGQGVDEQFF	TGTGCCAGCAATGGTCAGGGGGTCGATGAGCAGTTCTTC
NA	TRBV7-8	TRBJ1-1	NA	CASSPRQFTEAFF	TGTGCCAGCAGCCCAAGACAGTTCACTGAAGCTTTCTTT
TRBD1	TRBV19	TRBJ2-1	NA	CASSIPLGTVDNEQFF	TGTGCCAGTAGTATACCCCTCGGGACAGTCGACAATGAGCAGTTCTTC
TRBD1	TRBV24-1	TRBJ2-1	NA	CATSGPDRGQNEQFF	TGTGCCACCAGTGGTCCGGACAGGGGGCAAAATGAGCAGTTCTTC
NA	TRBV9	TRBJ2-1	NA	CASSARSVRGSYNEQFF	TGTGCCAGCAGCGCCCGTAGTGTGCGGGGCTCCTACAATGAGCAGTTCTTC
NA	TRBV7-8	TRBJ2-5	NA	CASVGGRETQYF	TGTGCCTCTGTGGGCGGAAGAGAGACCCAGTACTTC
NA	TRBV30	TRBJ1-3	NA	CAWSTGPSSGNTIYF	TGTGCCTGGAGTACAGGGCCGAGCTCTGGAAACACCATATATTTT
NA	TRBV19	TRBJ1-2	NA	CASSTSEGPSYTF	TGTGCCAGTAGTACTTCGGAGGGGCCGAGCTACACCTTC
NA	TRBV7-6	TRBJ2-1	NA	CASSLDSGPYNEQFF	TGTGCCAGCAGCTTAGATAGCGGACCCTACAATGAGCAGTTCTTC
NA	TRBV4-2	TRBJ1-5	NA	CASSQVSGSNQPQHF	TGTGCCAGCAGCCAAGTTTCGGGGAGCAATCAGCCCCAGCATTTT
NA	TRBV6-5	TRBJ1-4	NA	CASRGQPATNEKLFF	TGTGCCAGCAGAGGACAGCCTGCAACTAATGAAAAACTGTTTTTT
TRBD2	TRBV2	TRBJ2-1	NA	CASKDQRGGNNEQFF	TGTGCCAGCAAAGACCAGCGGGGGGGCAACAATGAGCAGTTCTTC
TRBD1	TRBV2	TRBJ2-1	NA	CASRGDRDYNEQFF	TGTGCCAGCCGTGGGGACAGAGATTACAATGAGCAGTTCTTC
NA	TRBV5-1	TRBJ1-2	NA	CASSLERGRGYTF	TGCGCCAGCAGCTTGGAACGGGGGCGAGGCTACACCTTC
TRBD2	TRBV5-1	TRBJ2-2	NA	CASSLFSGVGELFF	TGCGCCAGCAGCTTGTTCAGCGGGGTCGGGGAGCTGTTTTTT
NA	TRBV7-9	TRBJ1-1	NA	CASSSRTGAARMNTEAFF	TGTGCCAGCAGCTCCCGAACGGGGGCCGCACGCATGAACACTGAAGCTTTCTTT
NA	TRBV7-2	TRBJ1-4	NA	CASSLGDPNEKLFF	TGTGCCAGCAGCTTAGGGGATCCAAATGAAAAACTGTTTTTT
NA	TRBV7-9	TRBJ1-2	NA	CASSPKTPNYGYTF	TGTGCCAGCAGCCCCAAAACACCTAACTATGGCTACACCTTC
NA	TRBV2	TRBJ1-5	NA	CASVGVGGQPQHF	TGTGCCAGCGTTGGGGTGGGCGGTCAGCCCCAGCATTTT
NA	TRBV4-2	TRBJ2-2	NA	CASSQEGQWGETDNTGELFF	TGTGCCAGCAGCCAAGAGGGCCAATGGGGGGAGACGGATAACACCGGGGAGCTGTTTTTT
NA	TRBV5-4	TRBJ2-3	NA	CASSLVRGASDTQYF	TGTGCCAGCAGCTTGGTCCGCGGGGCCTCAGATACGCAGTATTTT
NA	TRBV27	TRBJ2-1	NA	CASSLGTGAEQFF	TGTGCCAGCAGTTTAGGGACGGGCGCCGAGCAGTTCTTC
NA	TRBV5-8	TRBJ1-1	NA	CASSLERNTEAFF	TGTGCCAGCAGCTTGGAGAGAAACACTGAAGCTTTCTTT
NA	TRBV3-1/TRBV3-2	TRBJ1-1	few	CASSQGRNTEAFF	TGTGCCAGCAGCCAAGGGCGGAACACTGAAGCTTTCTTT
NA	TRBV21-1	TRBJ1-2	NA	CASRTGYGYTF	TGTGCCAGCCGGACGGGCTATGGCTACACCTTC
NA	TRBV9	TRBJ2-2	NA	CASSVLAYTGELFF	TGTGCCAGCAGCGTCCTAGCGTACACCGGGGAGCTGTTTTTT
NA	TRBV5-5	TRBJ1-3	NA	CASSWGPGNTIYF	TGTGCCAGCAGCTGGGGTCCTGGAAACACCATATATTTT
NA	TRBV12-5	TRBJ1-2	NA	CASGFGSNYGYTF	TGTGCTAGTGGTTTTGGATCTAACTATGGCTACACCTTC